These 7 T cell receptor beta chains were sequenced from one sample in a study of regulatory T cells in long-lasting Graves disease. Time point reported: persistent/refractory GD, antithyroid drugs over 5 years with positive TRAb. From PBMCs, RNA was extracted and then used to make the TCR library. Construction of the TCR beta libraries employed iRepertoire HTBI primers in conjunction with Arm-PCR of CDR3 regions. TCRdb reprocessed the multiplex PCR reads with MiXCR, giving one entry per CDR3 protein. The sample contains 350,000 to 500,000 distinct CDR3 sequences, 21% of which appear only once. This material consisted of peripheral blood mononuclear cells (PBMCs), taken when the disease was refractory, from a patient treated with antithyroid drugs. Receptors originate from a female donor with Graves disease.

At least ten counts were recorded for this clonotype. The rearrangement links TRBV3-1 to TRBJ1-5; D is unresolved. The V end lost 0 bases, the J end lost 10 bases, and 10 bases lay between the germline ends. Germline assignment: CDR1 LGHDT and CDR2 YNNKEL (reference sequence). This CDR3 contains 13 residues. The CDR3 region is CASSQELQRPQHF. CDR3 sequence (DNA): TGTGCCAGCAGCCAAGAGTTGCAGCGCCCCCAGCATTTT.

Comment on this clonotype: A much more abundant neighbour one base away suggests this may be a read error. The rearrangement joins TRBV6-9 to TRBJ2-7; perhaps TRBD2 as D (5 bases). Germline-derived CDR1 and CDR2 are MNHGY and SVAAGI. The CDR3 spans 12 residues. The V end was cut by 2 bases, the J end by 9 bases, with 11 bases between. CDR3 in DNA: TGTGCCAGCAGTTATCCCGGGAACGGGCAGTACTTC. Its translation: CASSYPGNGQYF.

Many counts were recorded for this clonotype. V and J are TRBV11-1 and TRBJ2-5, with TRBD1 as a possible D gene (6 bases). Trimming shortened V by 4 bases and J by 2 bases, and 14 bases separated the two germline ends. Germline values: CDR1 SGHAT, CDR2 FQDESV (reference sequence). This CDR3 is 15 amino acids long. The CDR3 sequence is CASSSLGQTQETQYF. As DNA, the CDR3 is TGTGCCAGCAGCTCACTTGGACAGACACAAGAGACCCAGTACTTC.

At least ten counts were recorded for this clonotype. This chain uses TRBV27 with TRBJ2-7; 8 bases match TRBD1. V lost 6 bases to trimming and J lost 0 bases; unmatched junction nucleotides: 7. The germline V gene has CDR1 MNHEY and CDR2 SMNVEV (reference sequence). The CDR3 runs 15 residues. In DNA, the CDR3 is TGTGCCAGCAGCCCTAGACAGGGGACCTCCTACGAGCAGTACTTC. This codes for CASSPRQGTSYEQYF.

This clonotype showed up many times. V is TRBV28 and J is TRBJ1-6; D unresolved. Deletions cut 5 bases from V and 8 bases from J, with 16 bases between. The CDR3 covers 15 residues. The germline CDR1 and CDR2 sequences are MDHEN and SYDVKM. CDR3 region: CASSTLPDGDSPLHF. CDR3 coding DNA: TGTGCCAGCAGTACCCTCCCGGACGGAGATTCACCCCTCCACTTT.

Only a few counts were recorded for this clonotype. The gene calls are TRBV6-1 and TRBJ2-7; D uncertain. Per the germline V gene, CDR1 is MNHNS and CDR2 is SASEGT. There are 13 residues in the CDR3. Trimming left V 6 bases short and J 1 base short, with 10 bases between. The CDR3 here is CASRVQASYEQYF. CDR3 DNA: TGTGCCAGCAGGGTGCAAGCTTCCTACGAGCAGTACTTC.

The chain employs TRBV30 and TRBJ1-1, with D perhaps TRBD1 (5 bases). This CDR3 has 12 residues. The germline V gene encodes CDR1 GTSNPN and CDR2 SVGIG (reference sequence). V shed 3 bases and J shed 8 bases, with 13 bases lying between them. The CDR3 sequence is CAWSPSKGEAFF. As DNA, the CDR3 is TGTGCCTGGAGCCCCTCGAAGGGGGAAGCTTTCTTT.